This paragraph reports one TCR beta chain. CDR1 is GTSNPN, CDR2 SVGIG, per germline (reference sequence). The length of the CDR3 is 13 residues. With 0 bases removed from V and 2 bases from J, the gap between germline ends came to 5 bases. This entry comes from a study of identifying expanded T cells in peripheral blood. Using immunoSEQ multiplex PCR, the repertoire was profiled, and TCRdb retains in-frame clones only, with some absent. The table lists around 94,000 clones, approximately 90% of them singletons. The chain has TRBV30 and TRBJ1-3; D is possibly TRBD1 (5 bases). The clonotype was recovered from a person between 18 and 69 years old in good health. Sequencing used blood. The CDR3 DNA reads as TGTGCCTGGAGTGTCAGGGCTGGAAACACCATATATTTT. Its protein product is CAWSVRAGNTIYF.